This T cell receptor beta chain was recorded in a study of control samples from healthy donors and cancer patients. CDR3 length equals 15 residues. V was trimmed by 4 bases and J by 4 bases, leaving 17 bases between them. The germline gives CDR1 SGHDT, CDR2 YYEEEE. This clone has just one count. Method: immunoSEQ multiplex PCR; TCRdb's copy keeps in-frame clones and lacks some. This table has more than 15,000 clones, more than 70% appearing once. The J gene is TRBJ1-2, the V gene TRBV5-6; the D gene is possibly TRBD1 (5 bases). Sequences were obtained from PBMCs. This sequence was found in a woman aged 55-69 years with head and neck cancer. The CDR3 sequence is CASSLGQQRVYGYTF. CDR3 nucleotides: TGTGCCAGCAGCCTCGGACAACAAAGGGTCTATGGCTACACCTTC.